This TCR beta chain was captured in a study of cytomegalovirus exposure and HLA in healthy donors. Study-level findings and limits: Among immune exposure information, only CMV serostatus was available. Researchers left out some V segments, among them TRBV6-2 and TRBV6-3, as indistinguishable.

As regards this clone: Its matching antigen is unknown.

Germline loops: CDR1 SGHRS, CDR2 YFSETQ. V lost 4 bases, J lost 1 base, and 4 bases stayed unmatched. The CDR3 runs 14 residues. The PCR made use of 60 Vbeta and 13 Jbeta primers. Here immunoSEQ multiplex PCR was the method, and the copy in TCRdb shows in-frame clones only, minus some. The table lists approximately 110,000 clones, about 79% of them singletons. The receptor's source is a man aged 50-59 years in good health and CMV-seronegative. The chain couples TRBV5-1 to TRBJ1-1; TRBD1 matches 7 bases. Sequencing input: PBMCs. CDR3 in DNA: TGCGCCAGCAGCACCGGGACAGCGAACACTGAAGCTTTCTTT. This codes for CASSTGTANTEAFF. The whole variable domain, remainder taken from reference TRBV5-1 and TRBJ1-1, is KAGVTQTPRYLIKTRGQQVTLSCSPISGHRSVSWYQQTPGQGLQFLFEYFSETQRNKGNFPGRFSGRQFSNSRSEMNVSTLELGDSALYLCASSTGTANTEAFFGQGTRLTVV.